This TCR beta chain derives from a study of blood T cell repertoires in COVID-19. For the study at large: Sites across the United States, Italy and Spain contributed samples from acute and convalescent COVID-19. From T cells, B-cell-depleted T cells, or PBMCs came the material, which was cDNA or gDNA.

The V segment lost 6 bases and the J segment 4 bases; nucleotides outside the gene matches: 8. Looked up from germline, CDR1 is SNHLY and CDR2 is FYNNEI. The CDR3 covers 15 residues. Original analysis: Counts of nucleated cells, estimated from reference gene primer amplification, were obtained. The assay was immunoSEQ multiplex PCR, and TCRdb's table has in-frame clones only and misses some. V, J and clone size are taken as reported in that table, and D and trimming were inferred from the DNA itself. This sample carries a few hundred thousand clones, roughly 84% of them seen once, and the ten largest clones take less than 20%.

The sample comprised peripheral blood. This chain links TRBV2 with TRBJ1-1, with TRBD1 identical over 10 bases. The sequence was collected from a man aged 25 to 40 with active or convalescent COVID-19. This chain's CDR3 is CASSEDRGLGTEAFF. In nucleotides, the CDR3 is TGTGCCAGCAGCGAGGACAGGGGGTTAGGCACTGAAGCTTTCTTT.